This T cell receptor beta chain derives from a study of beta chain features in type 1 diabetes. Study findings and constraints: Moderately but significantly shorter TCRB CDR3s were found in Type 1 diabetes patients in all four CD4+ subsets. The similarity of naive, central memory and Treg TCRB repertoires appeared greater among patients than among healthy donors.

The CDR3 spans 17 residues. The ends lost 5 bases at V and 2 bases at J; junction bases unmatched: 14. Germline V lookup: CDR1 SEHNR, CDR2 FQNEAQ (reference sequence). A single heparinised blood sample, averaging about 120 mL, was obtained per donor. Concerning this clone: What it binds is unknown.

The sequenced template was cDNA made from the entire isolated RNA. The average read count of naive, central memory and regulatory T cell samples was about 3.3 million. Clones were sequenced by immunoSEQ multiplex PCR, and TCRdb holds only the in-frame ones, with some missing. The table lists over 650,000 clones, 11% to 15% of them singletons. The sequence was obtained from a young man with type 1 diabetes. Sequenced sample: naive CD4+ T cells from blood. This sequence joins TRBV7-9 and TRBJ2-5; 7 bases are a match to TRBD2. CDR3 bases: TGTGCCAGCAGCCCGCCCGGTGGTCTAGCGGCACAAGAGACCCAGTACTTC. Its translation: CASSPPGGLAAQETQYF.